This T cell receptor beta chain was identified during a study of T cells after posttransplantation cyclophosphamide. The CDR3 runs 18 residues. Looked up from germline, CDR1 is LNHDA and CDR2 is SQIVND (reference sequence). V shed 2 bases and J 4 bases; nucleotides not matched to a gene: 9. TCRdb's table, derived via immunoSEQ multiplex PCR, lists solely in-frame clones and lacks some. The record shows some 40,000 clones for this sample, with no singletons present. General study points: Later post-transplant blood repertoires were often dominated by donor CD8+ memory clones. TRB overlap between skin or GI tissue T cells and blood was limited. Recipient CMV seropositivity and CMV reactivation strongly tracked TRB clonality.

The related graft donor's blood sample was taken on the day of bone marrow donation. This clone has a count of ten or more. The antigen remains undetermined. The chain employs TRBV19 and TRBJ2-6, with 9 bases that match TRBD1. This sequence was found in a man aged 40-50 years in good health, CMV-negative, and a related stem cell transplant donor. Sequencing used PBMCs. The CDR3 sequence is CASSISHGTGTGANVLTF. The CDR3 bases are TGTGCCAGTAGTATATCCCACGGGACAGGGACCGGGGCCAACGTCCTGACTTTC.